This T cell receptor beta chain was profiled in a study of shared clonotypes between healthy human individuals. Study background: The study enrolled a couple of women and a few men aged 18 to 49. Study results and caveats: Non-shared clonotypes had lower generation probabilities than clonotypes shared by all four sorted-subset donors. In the sorted subsets, rarefaction showed sequencing was incomplete despite large depth.

Points on this clone: The antigen is not known.

V was clipped by 3 bases and J by 0 bases, with 18 bases between them. Per the germline V gene, CDR1 is KGHSH and CDR2 is LQKENI. The CDR3 spans 18 residues. Here immunoSEQ multiplex PCR was the method, and the copy in TCRdb shows in-frame clones only, minus some. The sample shows over a million clones, 75% of them seen only once. Sequenced: memory CD4+ T cells sorted from blood. Sample subset: CD45RA-negative fraction. This rearrangement joins TRBV18 to TRBJ2-4; the D gene could be TRBD1 or TRBD2 (5 bases each). This receptor was identified in a man younger than 35 in good health. The CDR3 protein is CASSPGIRERLAKNIQYF. The CDR3 coding sequence is TGTGCCAGCTCACCTGGAATCAGGGAGAGGTTAGCCAAAAACATTCAGTACTTC.